A selection of T cell receptor beta chains follows, all from one sample in a study of CD4 T cells in lung cancer. Profiled with immunoSEQ multiplex PCR; TCRdb holds only in-frame clones, not every one. The sample lists about 10,000 clones, 50% to 75% occurring once. The sequenced material came from normal lung tissue taken away from the tumor. Receptors were obtained from a man between 60 and 75 years old with non-small cell lung cancer. CDR3s leave out the opening cysteine and the closing phenylalanine or tryptophan. Rows may omit the clone size; those that give it use once, few, many or a size class.

TRBJ2-3	.	TRBV7-8	ASSSGGAKDTQY
TRBJ2-1	few	TRBV7-3	ASSPTGASGNEQF
TRBJ1-5	once	TRBV4-1	ASSQDHRGPPNQPQH
TRBJ2-5	.	TRBV5-6	ASSLALYRERETQY
TRBJ2-1	.	TRBV19	ASSRLVSHYNEQF
TRBJ2-1	.	TRBV11-1	ASSFETSGAGNNEQF
TRBJ1-3	.	TRBV29-1	SVDRDSGNTIY
TRBJ1-5	.	TRBV7-2	ASSEFGQGFPQPQH
TRBJ2-1	.	TRBV5-1	ASNPSGRAGNEQF
TRBJ2-1	.	TRBV5-1	ASSLRSKGQGNNEQF
TRBJ2-3	.	TRBV6-4	ASSEGLAGGTDTQY
TRBJ2-5	.	TRBV5-6	ASSPQYGGYQETQY
TRBJ2-1	.	TRBV18	ASSPALREVNEQF
TRBJ2-6	.	TRBV5-1	ASSLKGTASSGANVLT
TRBJ2-2	.	TRBV5-4	ASSRGLAGRTGELF
TRBJ2-6	.	TRBV19	ASSLTGPSGANVLT
TRBJ1-4	.	TRBV5-4	ASSLGRARGEKLF
TRBJ1-3	few	TRBV5-4	ASSLAGSPGNTIY
TRBJ2-1	.	TRBV15	ATSSQGGNEQF
TRBJ1-5	medium-sized	TRBV7-8	ASTGQLNQPQH
TRBJ1-4	.	TRBV6-5	ASRGTGGGNEKLF
TRBJ2-5	.	TRBV11-2	ASSFGLAGAVETQY
TRBJ1-2	medium-sized	TRBV29-1	SVDGASSVPGYT
TRBJ2-5	once	TRBV19	ASTQGSSGGETQY
TRBJ2-7	few	TRBV5-1	ASSHSPGLAGEQY
TRBJ1-1	.	TRBV6-1	ASSENSRGGNTEAF
TRBJ1-5	.	TRBV10-3	AISESGTGLSLSNQPQH
TRBJ1-1	.	TRBV29-1	SHLRGPEAF
TRBJ2-3	.	TRBV6-1	ASSEILGQSGDTQY
TRBJ1-1	medium-sized	TRBV25-1	ASRGARTPEAF
TRBJ2-3	.	TRBV6-5	ASSGTSGSDTQY
TRBJ2-1	.	TRBV2	ASSSTGVNEQF